This T cell receptor (beta chain) emerged from a study of molecular identifiers for immune sequencing clone quantification. Study-wide results and limits: The study found clones above 20 RNA copies held over 98% of effector molecules and under 1% in naive cells. Barcode-sharing identical TCR molecules could underestimate highly expanded clone sizes.

Worth noting for this clonotype: Its specificity is unknown.

Bulk TCR libraries used previously described methods and listed TCR primers. TCRdb independently ran MiXCR on the PCR reads; one entry per CDR3 protein. The data hold around 320,000 distinct CDR3 sequences, with about a quarter observed a single time. Input for naive CD8 libraries was roughly 20,000 to 1,000,000 sorted cells; the RNA fraction used was 10%, 30% or 50%. This receptor was obtained from a human donor in good health. Some libraries in this study had Jurkat cell RNA spiked in. The sequenced sample consisted of naive CD8+ T cells from blood, with Jurkat cell RNA spiked in. Subset here: FACS-sorted CD8+CD4-CCR7+CD45RA+ naive T cells.

Written as DNA, the CDR3 is TGTGCCATCAGACCGGGACAGGGCAGCGAGCAGTACTTC. It specifies CAIRPGQGSEQYF. The chain joins TRBV10-3 to TRBJ2-7, with 9 bases lining up with TRBD1. CDR1 and CDR2 (germline): ENHRY, SYGVKD. J gave up 6 bases and V 6 bases, and 6 bases lay outside the gene matches. The CDR3 covers 13 residues.